A single sample is the source of the 15 T cell receptor beta chains below, sequenced in a study of blood T cell repertoires in COVID-19. Assay: immunoSEQ multiplex PCR; the TCRdb copy retains only in-frame clones and omits some. The sample shows around 19,000 clones, about 89% of them seen only once. Sequencing was done on a sample of peripheral blood. The receptors were sampled from a human donor in a cohort sampled during active COVID-19.

This chain joins TRBV11-3 and TRBJ2-1, with 8 bases fitting TRBD1. Losses at the gene ends were 5 bases for V and 9 bases for J; bases not matched to a gene: 15. Germline CDR1 SGHNT, CDR2 YENEEA. This CDR3 is built from 16 residues. CDR3 sequence reads: CASSPQGQVGILEQFF. The CDR3 nucleotides are TGTGCCAGCAGCCCCCAGGGACAGGTGGGGATACTTGAGCAGTTCTTC.

This clone appeared a few times. This rearrangement joins TRBV3-1 (or the pseudogene TRBV3-2) to TRBJ2-7; D is undetermined. This CDR3 has 12 amino acids. Germline loops: CDR1 LGHDT, CDR2 YNNKEL (reference sequence). The V end was cut by 1 base, the J end by 4 bases, with 5 bases between. The CDR3 bases are TGTGCCAGCAGCCAAGGCGAGTACGAGCAGTACGTC. Translating gives CASSQGEYEQYV.

The V gene is TRBV15, the J gene TRBJ2-3, with D tentatively TRBD2 (7 bases). The CDR3 extends over 16 amino acids. The V gene's germline CDR1 is LNHNV and CDR2 YYDKDF (reference sequence). V lost 3 bases and J lost 2, with 15 bases in between. CDR3 sequence: CATSRGRGGLTDTQYF. CDR3 sequence (DNA): TGTGCCACCAGCAGGGGGAGGGGGGGCCTCACAGATACGCAGTATTTT. The variable domain in full, completed from reference TRBV15 and TRBJ2-3, reads DAMVIQNPRYQVTQFGKPVTLSCSQTLNHNVMYWYQQKSSQAPKLLFHYYDKDFNNEADTPDNFQSRRPNTSFCFLDIRSPGLGDTAMYLCATSRGRGGLTDTQYFGPGTRLTVL.

This sequence joins TRBV6-5 and TRBJ2-7, with 8 bases lining up with TRBD1. Losses at the gene ends were 6 bases for V and 4 bases for J; bases not matched to a gene: 5. CDR3 length: 13 amino acids. Germline lookup yields CDR1 MNHEY and CDR2 SVGAGI. The CDR3 DNA reads as TGTGCCAGCAGCCGGGGACAGGAGTACGAGCAGTACTTC. This codes for CASSRGQEYEQYF.

This clone has just a few counts. The J gene is TRBJ1-1, the V gene TRBV6-5; TRBD1 is a possible D gene (6 bases). Germline values: CDR1 MNHEY, CDR2 SVGAGI. This CDR3 is 15 amino acids long. The V and J ends lost 5 bases and 4 bases respectively, with 17 bases between them. The CDR3 DNA reads TGTGCCAGCAGTCCCATTGGGGGGGGCCTCACTGAAGCTTTCTTT. It translates to CASSPIGGGLTEAFF.

J is TRBJ2-1 and V is TRBV19; no clear D gene. In germline, CDR1 is LNHDA, CDR2 SQIVND (reference sequence). The V end lost 5 bases, the J end lost 8 bases, and 16 bases lay between the germline ends. The CDR3 sequence is 14 residues long. CDR3: CASSVTWSSHEQFF. Here the CDR3 DNA reads TGTGCCAGTAGTGTTACATGGAGCTCCCATGAGCAGTTCTTC.

The chain recombines TRBV15 with TRBJ2-5, with a weak D call TRBD2 (5 bases). CDR1 and CDR2 (germline): LNHNV, YYDKDF (reference sequence). This CDR3 is 14 amino acids long. The V gene lost 0 bases and the J gene lost 3 bases, with 8 bases spanning the gap. CDR3 coding DNA: TGTGCCACCAGCAGAGATCGAGGGAAAGAGACCCAGTACTTC. It yields the protein CATSRDRGKETQYF.

This chain uses TRBV7-6 with TRBJ2-5, with 7 bases aligning to TRBD1. With 5 bases clipped from V and 0 bases from J, the junction kept 9 bases outside the gene matches. The length of the CDR3 is 16 residues. CDR1 SGHVS and CDR2 FNYEAQ come from the germline V gene. The CDR3 DNA reads as TGTGCCAGCAGCGAATACAGGGGTCCGTACCAAGAGACCCAGTACTTC. The encoded protein is CASSEYRGPYQETQYF. The full variable domain, rest sourced from reference TRBV7-6 and TRBJ2-5, is GAGVSQSPRYKVTKRGQDVALRCDPISGHVSLYWYRQALGQGPEFLTYFNYEAQQDKSGLPNDRFSAERPEGSISTLTIQRTEQRDSAMYRCASSEYRGPYQETQYFGPGTRLLVL.

This chain joins TRBV7-2 and TRBJ2-7; TRBD1 might be the D (5 bases). CDR3 size: 14 residues. Trimming took 2 bases from V and 3 from J, leaving 11 bases between them. The germline CDR1 and CDR2 sequences are SGHTA and FQGNSA. The CDR3 coding sequence is TGTGCCAGCAGCTTAAGGGGCCTGAACTACGAGCAGTACGTC. Translation gives CASSLRGLNYEQYV.

V is TRBV7-9 and J is TRBJ1-2; weak D call: TRBD1 (6 bases). V lost 3 bases and J lost 4, with 15 bases in between. Germline V gene lookup returns CDR1 SEHNR and CDR2 FQNEAQ (reference sequence). The CDR3 runs to 15 residues. CDR3 coding DNA: TGTGCCAGCAGCTTGGGTTCAGGGGAGGGCTATGGCTACACCTTC. Translating gives CASSLGSGEGYGYTF.

The CDR3 loop is CASSIPRLAGGYEQYV. Here the CDR3 DNA reads TGCGCCAGCAGCATACCGAGACTAGCGGGAGGGTACGAGCAGTACGTC. The chain carries TRBV5-1 and TRBJ2-7, with TRBD2 matching over 14 bases. CDR1 is SGHRS and CDR2 is YFSETQ in the germline V gene. V trimming: 4 bases; J trimming: 4 bases; junction bases outside the gene matches: 7. The CDR3 is 16 residues long.

The V call is TRBV11-2, the J call TRBJ1-6, with no clear D. Germline V CDR1 and CDR2: SGHAT, FQNNGV. The CDR3 totals 17 residues. Trimming left V 1 base short and J 1 base short, with 11 bases between. This CDR3 is CASSLVSVQSYNSPLHF. The CDR3 bases are TGTGCCAGCAGCTTAGTCTCTGTTCAGTCCTATAATTCACCCCTCCACTTT.

The V gene is TRBV11-1, the J gene TRBJ2-3; possibly TRBD2 for D (5 bases). Trimming pared 1 base from V and 7 bases from J, leaving 15 bases between. CDR1 and CDR2 from the germline V gene are SGHAT and FQDESV (reference sequence). The CDR3 is 15 amino acids. CDR3 bases: TGTGCCAGCAGCTTAGTGAGAGGGTTGCTGAATACGCAGTATTTT. This encodes CASSLVRGLLNTQYF.

The gene calls are TRBV15 and TRBJ2-1; D is undetermined. CDR1 is LNHNV, CDR2 YYDKDF, per germline (reference sequence). V was cut by 2 bases and J by 1 base, with 9 bases left in between. This CDR3 region has 15 residues. The CDR3 loop is CATSRRIGSYNEQFF. The CDR3 DNA is TGTGCCACCAGCAGACGAATCGGGTCCTACAATGAGCAGTTCTTC.

This chain links TRBV19 with TRBJ2-7; a possible D gene is TRBD2 (5 bases). The CDR3 sequence is 13 residues long. The germline V gene has CDR1 LNHDA and CDR2 SQIVND (reference sequence). V was cut by 5 bases and J by 3 bases, with 11 bases left in between. CDR3 nucleotide sequence: TGTGCCAGTAGTCCTAGCCAGAACTACGAGCAGTACTTC. Protein sequence: CASSPSQNYEQYF.